This T cell receptor beta chain comes out of a study of T-cell reconstitution after alpha-beta-depleted transplantation in children. Unique molecular identifiers were used to barcode this TCRbeta library. TCRdb itself ran the PCR reads through MiXCR, one entry per CDR3 protein. This sample has some 550,000 distinct CDR3 sequences, with approximately 16% found just once. This clonotype was observed a handful of times. The V and J ends lost 4 bases and 10 bases respectively, with 11 bases between them. This CDR3 has 13 amino acids. CDR1 MNHEY and CDR2 SMNVEV come from the germline V gene (reference sequence).

This chain connects TRBV27 to TRBJ1-6; D is perhaps TRBD1 (5 bases). The receptor's source is a human donor who donated a stem cell graft to a child with acute lymphoblastic leukemia. Sequenced here: PBMCs from the stem cell graft donor, sampled from the stem cell graft. This chain's CDR3 is CASSYQGGSPLHF. In DNA, the CDR3 is TGTGCCAGCAGTTATCAGGGTGGATCACCCCTCCACTTT.